A selection of T cell receptor beta chains follows, all from one sample in a study of T cells in Graves' hyperthyroidism and ophthalmopathy. TCRdb ran MiXCR on the multiplex PCR reads and lists one entry per CDR3 protein. The table has about 640,000 distinct CDR3 sequences, roughly 15% seen once. The specimen sequenced was blood. Receptors originate from a woman aged 50 to 60 with Graves' ophthalmopathy. Both conserved end residues are part of each CDR3. The D gene is left open where the match is weak. Clone size appears in some rows only: once, few, many, or a class for an expanded clone.

J gene: TRBJ2-1; V gene: TRBV7-2; D gene: TRBD1; clone size: many; CDR3 protein: CASSSDRSSYNEQFF; CDR3 DNA: TGTGCCAGCAGTTCGGACAGGAGCTCCTACAATGAGCAGTTCTTC
J gene: TRBJ2-1; V gene: TRBV12-3/TRBV12-4; D gene: TRBD2; clone size: few; CDR3 protein: CASSFTSGSINEQFF; CDR3 DNA: TGTGCCAGCAGTTTTACTAGCGGGTCTATAAATGAGCAGTTCTTC
J gene: TRBJ2-1; V gene: TRBV6-6; D gene: TRBD2; clone size: NA; CDR3 protein: CASSYSTSHEQFF; CDR3 DNA: TGTGCCAGCAGTTACTCGACTAGCCATGAGCAGTTCTTC
J gene: TRBJ1-5; V gene: TRBV15; D gene: NA; clone size: few; CDR3 protein: CATSRDLGNQPQHF; CDR3 DNA: TGTGCCACCAGCAGAGATCTAGGGAATCAGCCCCAGCATTTT
J gene: TRBJ1-2; V gene: TRBV6-1; D gene: NA; clone size: many; CDR3 protein: CASTDGTSPYGYTF; CDR3 DNA: TGTGCCAGCACTGACGGGACAAGCCCTTATGGCTACACCTTC
J gene: TRBJ2-7; V gene: TRBV20-1; D gene: TRBD2; clone size: many; CDR3 protein: CSARGLSGSAYEQYF; CDR3 DNA: TGCAGTGCTAGAGGGCTCAGCGGGAGTGCGTACGAGCAGTACTTC
J gene: TRBJ2-1; V gene: TRBV3-1; D gene: TRBD2; clone size: NA; CDR3 protein: CASSHTSGSAYNEQFF; CDR3 DNA: TGTGCCAGCAGCCACACTAGCGGGAGTGCCTACAATGAGCAGTTCTTC
J gene: TRBJ2-1; V gene: TRBV7-3; D gene: TRBD1; clone size: many; CDR3 protein: CASSRSTGMGSNNEQFF; CDR3 DNA: TGTGCCAGCAGCCGCTCGACAGGGATGGGTTCCAACAATGAGCAGTTCTTC
J gene: TRBJ2-7; V gene: TRBV19; D gene: NA; clone size: few; CDR3 protein: CASSIGRPYEQYF; CDR3 DNA: TGTGCCAGTAGTATTGGTCGACCCTACGAGCAGTACTTC
J gene: TRBJ1-1; V gene: TRBV30; D gene: TRBD1; clone size: many; CDR3 protein: CAAHRGPNTEAFF; CDR3 DNA: TGTGCCGCCCACAGGGGCCCGAACACTGAAGCTTTCTTT
J gene: TRBJ2-1; V gene: TRBV19; D gene: TRBD1; clone size: NA; CDR3 protein: CASSSSGQGNNEQFF; CDR3 DNA: TGTGCCAGTAGTTCGTCGGGACAGGGGAACAATGAGCAGTTCTTC
J gene: TRBJ1-6; V gene: TRBV18; D gene: TRBD1; clone size: many; CDR3 protein: CASSPGAGTGYSPLHF; CDR3 DNA: TGTGCCAGCTCACCCGGGGCCGGGACAGGGTATTCACCCCTCCACTTT
J gene: TRBJ1-5; V gene: TRBV2; D gene: TRBD1; clone size: many; CDR3 protein: CASSQTGDFRQPQHF; CDR3 DNA: TGTGCCAGCAGCCAGACAGGGGACTTCCGTCAGCCCCAGCATTTT
J gene: TRBJ1-6; V gene: TRBV13; D gene: TRBD1; clone size: many; CDR3 protein: CASSLARGQGNSPLHF; CDR3 DNA: TGTGCCAGCAGCTTAGCCAGGGGGCAGGGTAATTCACCCCTCCACTTT
J gene: TRBJ1-1; V gene: TRBV28; D gene: NA; clone size: many; CDR3 protein: CASRKDIMAFF; CDR3 DNA: TGTGCCAGCAGAAAAGACATCATGGCTTTCTTT
J gene: TRBJ2-1; V gene: TRBV4-3; D gene: NA; clone size: many; CDR3 protein: CASSQQGGSYNEQFF; CDR3 DNA: TGCGCCAGCAGCCAACAGGGGGGCTCCTACAATGAGCAGTTCTTC
J gene: TRBJ2-2; V gene: TRBV19; D gene: TRBD2; clone size: NA; CDR3 protein: CASSTHSGSGNTGELFF; CDR3 DNA: TGTGCCAGTAGTACCCATAGCGGGAGTGGGAACACCGGGGAGCTGTTTTTT